Each of the 5 T cell receptor beta chains below was sequenced from the same sample in a study of control samples from healthy donors and cancer patients. This table comes from immunoSEQ multiplex PCR, and its TCRdb copy is limited to in-frame clones, with some not included. This table holds more than 15,000 clones, approximately 90% found once. Source material: PBMCs. All receptors derive from a woman aged 55-70 years with head and neck cancer.

The chain links TRBV7-9 to TRBJ2-3; 9 nucleotides match TRBD1. The CDR3 is 18 amino acids. The junction had 17 bases not matched to a gene; V was cut back by 6 bases and J by 4 bases. Germline CDR1 is SEHNR and CDR2 is FQNEAQ (reference sequence). CDR3 in amino acids: CASSPRPGQGIVPDTQYF. DNA for the CDR3: TGTGCCAGCAGTCCGCGCCCGGGACAGGGAATAGTACCAGATACGCAGTATTTT.

V gene TRBV18 combines with J gene TRBJ2-1; D possibly corresponds to TRBD1 (6 bases). V dropped 6 bases and J dropped 0 bases, with 15 bases sitting between them. The CDR3 consists of 16 residues. Per germline, CDR1 KGHSH and CDR2 LQKENI. The CDR3 region has the DNA TGTGCCAGCTCGCCCCAGGGGCTATACTCCTACAATGAGCAGTTCTTC. Residues: CASSPQGLYSYNEQFF. Together with reference TRBV18 and TRBJ2-1, the CDR3 gives the full variable domain: NAGVMQNPRHLVRRRGQEARLRCSPMKGHSHVYWYRQLPEEGLKFMVYLQKENIIDESGMPKERFSAEFPKEGPSILRIQQVVRGDSAAYFCASSPQGLYSYNEQFFGPGTRLTVL.

The chain couples TRBV6-5 to TRBJ1-1, with 7 bases fitting TRBD1. V was pared by 2 bases and J by 7 bases, with 4 bases of the junction left unmatched. Germline V lookup: CDR1 MNHEY, CDR2 SVGAGI. The CDR3 has 13 amino acids. The CDR3 region has the DNA TGTGCCAGCAGTTACAGGGGGCTAAGTGAAGCTTTCTTT. This encodes CASSYRGLSEAFF.

The J gene is TRBJ2-7, the V gene TRBV6-6; no reliable D call. V lost 2 bases and J 3 bases, leaving 2 bases between the germline ends. CDR3 length: 11 amino acids. Germline values: CDR1 MNHNY, CDR2 SVGAGI (reference sequence). CDR3 in DNA: TGTGCCAGCAGTTACCTCTACGAGCAGTACTTC. This codes for CASSYLYEQYF.

V usage is TRBV30 and J usage is TRBJ1-3; D remains ambiguous. CDR3 size: 12 residues. Germline V CDR1 and CDR2: GTSNPN, SVGIG (reference sequence). Deletions cut 5 bases from V and 1 base from J, with 6 bases between. The CDR3 sequence: CAWGGSGNTIYF. In DNA form, the CDR3 reads TGTGCCTGGGGAGGTTCTGGAAACACCATATATTTT.